This TCR beta chain was obtained from a study of blood T cell repertoires in COVID-19. This CDR3 region has 18 residues. The V gene's germline CDR1 is SGHRS and CDR2 YFSETQ. The junction had 13 bases not matched to a gene; V was cut back by 5 bases and J by 0 bases. Residents of around 24 US areas, aged roughly 18 to 89 years, made up the participants. Researchers sorted participants into cohorts using their self-reported clinical history. Only in-frame clones appear in the TCRdb table, and some are missing; sequencing was by immunoSEQ multiplex PCR. This table has just over 300,000 clones, roughly 90% appearing once.

This TCR came from a woman aged 18-29 years with acute COVID-19. V gene TRBV5-1 combines with J gene TRBJ2-3; 9 bases agree with TRBD2. The sample was PBMCs or T cells enriched from blood (not recorded which). The CDR3 sequence: CASRSGSGSFRSTDTQYF. The CDR3 nucleotides read TGCGCCAGCAGGTCGGGTAGCGGGAGTTTCAGGAGCACAGATACGCAGTATTTT.